A single sample gave rise to the 25 T cell receptor beta chains below, sequenced in a study of blood T cell repertoires in COVID-19. Assay: immunoSEQ multiplex PCR; the TCRdb copy retains only in-frame clones and omits some. The sample has about 360,000 clones; around 87% are singletons. The sequenced sample was peripheral blood. The source is a human donor in a cohort sampled during active COVID-19.

The CDR3 DNA sequence: TGCGCCAGCAGTGAAGCGGGGTCGGCCTACAATGAGCAGTTCTTC. Amino acid sequence: CASSEAGSAYNEQFF. The chain recombines TRBV10-1 with TRBJ2-1, with 7 positions matching TRBD2. CDR3 length equals 15 residues. With 3 bases clipped from V and 2 bases from J, the junction kept 4 bases outside the gene matches. Per the germline V gene, CDR1 is WNHNN and CDR2 is SYGVQD (reference sequence).

The chain recombines TRBV9 with TRBJ2-5; 7 bases fit TRBD2. Germline CDR1 SGDLS, CDR2 YYNGEE. The CDR3 covers 17 residues. V shed 1 base, J shed 1 base, and the junction held 10 bases outside the gene matches. The CDR3 DNA is TGTGCCAGCAGCGTATCAGACGCGCGGGGGAGCCAAGAGACCCAGTACTTC. Encoded protein: CASSVSDARGSQETQYF.

This chain uses TRBV30 with TRBJ2-2, with a tentative D call TRBD1 (6 bases). Germline V gene sequence: CDR1 GTSNPN, CDR2 SVGIG (reference sequence). This CDR3 region has 13 residues. V was pared by 1 base and J by 6 bases, with 9 bases between. CDR3 loop: CAWSDRVPGELFF. CDR3 DNA: TGTGCCTGGAGTGACAGGGTGCCCGGGGAGCTGTTTTTT. The entire variable domain, with the rest obtained from reference TRBV30 and TRBJ2-2, is as follows: SQTIHQWPATLVQPVGSPLSLECTVEGTSNPNLYWYRQAAGRGLQLLFYSVGIGQISSEVPQNLSASRPQDRQFILSSKKLLLSDSGFYLCAWSDRVPGELFFGEGSRLTVL.

The V and J genes are TRBV5-6 and TRBJ1-2; 7 nucleotides match TRBD1. CDR1 and CDR2 from the germline V gene are SGHDT and YYEEEE. This CDR3 has 14 amino acids. J was trimmed by 6 bases and V by 0 bases; bases with no gene match: 5. CDR3 sequence reads: CASSLVTGFDGYTF. CDR3 coding DNA: TGTGCCAGCAGCTTGGTGACAGGGTTTGATGGCTACACCTTC.

The J gene is TRBJ1-1, the V gene TRBV30, with a possible D match to TRBD1 (6 bases). This CDR3 contains 14 residues. Germline V gene sequence: CDR1 GTSNPN, CDR2 SVGIG (reference sequence). The V gene lost 5 bases and the J gene lost 1 base, with 14 bases spanning the gap. The CDR3 sequence is CAWAWDTKNTEAFF. The CDR3 coding sequence is TGTGCCTGGGCCTGGGACACCAAGAACACTGAAGCTTTCTTT.

The rearrangement links TRBV9 to TRBJ2-1, with 10 bases identical to TRBD1. The germline V gene has CDR1 SGDLS and CDR2 YYNGEE. CDR3 length: 16 amino acids. V was clipped by 0 bases and J by 5 bases; unmatched bases: 5. This CDR3 is CASSVGSDRGHNEQFF. CDR3 sequence (DNA): TGTGCCAGCAGCGTAGGTTCCGACAGGGGGCACAATGAGCAGTTCTTC.

The chain uses TRBV28 and TRBJ2-1, with a tentative D call TRBD2 (5 bases). Germline-derived CDR1 and CDR2 are MDHEN and SYDVKM. This CDR3 has 14 residues. V lost 8 bases and J 6 bases, leaving 17 bases between the germline ends. Here the CDR3 reads CASLLAGETNEQFF. The CDR3 coding sequence is TGTGCCAGCCTCCTGGCGGGTGAGACCAATGAGCAGTTCTTC.

This clone was seen repeatedly, ten times or more. The sample holds other DNA sequences that translate to the same CDR3. The gene calls are TRBV27 and TRBJ1-2, with a possible D match to TRBD1 (6 bases). The CDR3 runs to 13 residues. V was clipped by 3 bases and J by 2 bases, with 7 bases between them. Per the germline V gene, CDR1 is MNHEY and CDR2 is SMNVEV (reference sequence). The CDR3 nucleotides read TGTGCCAGCAGTTTCCAGGGGAACTATGGCTACACCTTC. Translation gives CASSFQGNYGYTF.

V gene TRBV7-6 combines with J gene TRBJ2-3; 7 positions match TRBD1. Germline V gene sequence: CDR1 SGHVS, CDR2 FNYEAQ. The length of the CDR3 is 15 residues. With V trimmed by 4 bases and J by 1 base, 5 bases remained unmatched. This CDR3 reads CASSSRGTRTDTQYF. CDR3 bases: TGTGCCAGCAGCTCCAGGGGGACCCGCACAGATACGCAGTATTTT.

Only a few counts were recorded for this clone. This chain uses TRBV18 with TRBJ2-7; D is perhaps TRBD2 (6 bases). This CDR3 spans 14 amino acids. V shed 0 bases and J shed 1 base, with 7 bases lying between them. Germline CDR1 and CDR2: KGHSH and LQKENI. The CDR3 sequence is CASSPPAGSYEQYF. The CDR3 DNA is TGTGCCAGCTCACCACCGGCGGGATCCTACGAGCAGTACTTC. Together with reference TRBV18 and TRBJ2-7, the CDR3 gives the full variable domain: NAGVMQNPRHLVRRRGQEARLRCSPMKGHSHVYWYRQLPEEGLKFMVYLQKENIIDESGMPKERFSAEFPKEGPSILRIQQVVRGDSAAYFCASSPPAGSYEQYFGPGTRLTVT.

As DNA, the CDR3 is TGTGCCAGTAAAGGGGGTGAGACCCAGTACTTC. Translation gives CASKGGETQYF. The chain has TRBV19 and TRBJ2-5; possible D gene TRBD1, 6 bases. Looked up from germline, CDR1 is LNHDA and CDR2 is SQIVND (reference sequence). Trimming took off 7 bases at V and 5 bases at J, with 8 bases between the two ends. The CDR3 has 11 residues.

This clone was recorded once. The J gene is TRBJ2-7, the V gene TRBV7-8; D is possibly TRBD1 (6 bases). CDR1 and CDR2 (germline): SGHVS, FQNEAQ. Trimming removed 5 bases from V and 1 base from J, with 15 bases in between. CDR3 length equals 15 residues. CDR3 bases: TGTGCCAGCAGCCCGACCCTCAGGGGATCCTACGAGCAGTACTTC. Its translation is CASSPTLRGSYEQYF.

Concerning this clone: A read error may produce the germline difference seen at one junction end. The genes are TRBV7-3 and TRBJ2-5; 8 bases match TRBD1. The germline V gene has CDR1 SGHTA and CDR2 FQGTGA. The CDR3 length is 16 residues. CDR3: CACSRDRGGGQETQYF. The DNA for the CDR3 is TGTGCCTGCAGCCGAGACAGGGGAGGAGGCCAAGAGACCCAGTACTTC.

V is TRBV6-5 and J is TRBJ2-5, with 14 bases fitting TRBD2. Germline trimming cut 7 bases from V and 5 bases from J; bases unmatched to any gene: 6. CDR1 is MNHEY, CDR2 SVGAGI, per germline. The CDR3 sequence is 15 residues long. The CDR3 loop is CASTRGLAGEETQYF. As DNA, the CDR3 is TGTGCCAGCACCAGGGGACTAGCGGGGGAGGAGACCCAGTACTTC.

The rearrangement uses TRBV15 and TRBJ2-7, with TRBD1 as a possible D gene (5 bases). V lost 1 base and J lost 5, with 12 bases in between. CDR1 and CDR2 (germline): LNHNV, YYDKDF (reference sequence). The CDR3 runs to 14 residues. The CDR3 coding sequence is TGTGCCACCAGCAGAGTGCCAGGGTTAAACGAGCAGTACTTC. Amino acid sequence: CATSRVPGLNEQYF. Drawing the rest from reference TRBV15 and TRBJ2-7, the complete variable domain is DAMVIQNPRYQVTQFGKPVTLSCSQTLNHNVMYWYQQKSSQAPKLLFHYYDKDFNNEADTPDNFQSRRPNTSFCFLDIRSPGLGDTAMYLCATSRVPGLNEQYFGPGTRLTVT.

V usage is TRBV13 and J usage is TRBJ1-2; a possible D gene is TRBD1 (6 bases). V shed 4 bases and J shed 2 bases, with 11 bases lying between them. Germline CDR1 is PRHDT and CDR2 is FYEKMQ (reference sequence). This CDR3 spans 14 amino acids. In DNA, the CDR3 is TGTGCCAGCAGCTCTATAGGACAGAACTATGGCTACACCTTC. Its protein is CASSSIGQNYGYTF. Variable domain in full (rest from reference TRBV13 and TRBJ1-2): AAGVIQSPRHLIKEKRETATLKCYPIPRHDTVYWYQQGPGQDPQFLISFYEKMQSDKGSIPDRFSAQQFSDYHSELNMSSLELGDSALYFCASSSIGQNYGYTFGSGTRLTVV.

DNA for the CDR3: TGCGCCAGCAGCCAGGAACGGGGGGACAGGGGGGAGAATCGGTATGGCTACACCTTC. Its protein is CASSQERGDRGENRYGYTF. This rearrangement joins TRBV4-1 to TRBJ1-2; 11 nucleotides align to TRBD1. V lost 3 bases, J lost 5 bases, and 17 bases stayed unmatched. Germline values: CDR1 MGHRA, CDR2 YSYEKL. This CDR3 contains 19 residues.

The V gene is TRBV24-1, the J gene TRBJ2-7; 9 nucleotides match TRBD1. With V trimmed by 4 bases and J by 3 bases, 3 bases remained unmatched. Per the germline V gene, CDR1 is KGHDR and CDR2 is SFDVKD. The CDR3 is 14 amino acids. CDR3 protein: CATSDPDRGYEQYF. CDR3 bases: TGTGCCACCAGTGACCCGGACAGGGGCTACGAGCAGTACTTC.

The rearrangement uses TRBV24-1 and TRBJ2-3; D remains ambiguous. V was cut by 3 bases and J by 2 bases, with 14 bases left in between. The CDR3 loop spans 16 amino acids. Germline values: CDR1 KGHDR, CDR2 SFDVKD. CDR3 DNA: TGTGCCACCAGTGATGCGGTAGGAGCGTACACAGATACGCAGTATTTT. Its translation: CATSDAVGAYTDTQYF.

The chain employs TRBV5-6 and TRBJ2-5; TRBD1 matches at 11 bases. The length of the CDR3 is 17 residues. Per germline, CDR1 SGHDT and CDR2 YYEEEE. V shed 3 bases and J 4 bases; nucleotides not matched to a gene: 11. Here the CDR3 DNA reads TGTGCCAGCAGCTCCCGAATGGGACAGGGGGTCGGAGAGACCCAGTACTTC. Translating it yields CASSSRMGQGVGETQYF.

V gene TRBV21-1 combines with J gene TRBJ2-7; TRBD1 reflects the table's D call only, with no check against the DNA. TRBV21-1 is an annotated pseudogene. This CDR3 has 13 amino acids. The CDR3 nucleotides are TGTGCCAGCAGCAATGGCAGGTGCTACGAGCAGTACTTC. It codes for CASSNGRCYEQYF.

The rearrangement links TRBV3-1 (or the pseudogene TRBV3-2) to TRBJ2-7; maybe TRBD1 (5 bases). CDR1 is LGHDT, CDR2 YNNKEL, per germline (reference sequence). With 8 bases removed from V and 0 bases from J, the gap between germline ends came to 14 bases. The CDR3 length is 14 residues. This chain's CDR3 is CASSGPAPSYEQYF. The CDR3, as DNA: TGTGCCAGCTCAGGGCCTGCGCCCTCCTACGAGCAGTACTTC.

This rearrangement joins TRBV9 to TRBJ2-1; 7 bases match TRBD1. This CDR3 has 13 residues. V gave up 2 bases and J gave up 7 bases; unmatched junction bases: 3. Germline CDR1 SGDLS, CDR2 YYNGEE. CDR3 in DNA: TGTGCCAGCAGCGTGGGCAGGGGGAATGAGCAGTTCTTC. Its protein is CASSVGRGNEQFF.

The chain uses TRBV29-1 and TRBJ2-1; 15 bases are shared with TRBD2. The CDR3 loop spans 14 amino acids. V was clipped by 8 bases and J by 10 bases; unmatched bases: 9. The germline CDR1 and CDR2 sequences are SQVTM and ANQGSEA. The CDR3 coding sequence is TGCAGCCAGGGGACTAGCGGGAGGTTGAGGGAGCAGTTCTTC. Translating gives CSQGTSGRLREQFF.

The gene calls are TRBV18 and TRBJ1-2, with unresolved D. V dropped 3 bases and J dropped 4 bases, with 12 bases sitting between them. There are 14 residues in the CDR3. Germline V CDR1 and CDR2: KGHSH, LQKENI. CDR3 sequence (DNA): TGTGCCAGCTCACCGAACCCCCTTAGCTATGGCTACACCTTC. The encoded protein is CASSPNPLSYGYTF.